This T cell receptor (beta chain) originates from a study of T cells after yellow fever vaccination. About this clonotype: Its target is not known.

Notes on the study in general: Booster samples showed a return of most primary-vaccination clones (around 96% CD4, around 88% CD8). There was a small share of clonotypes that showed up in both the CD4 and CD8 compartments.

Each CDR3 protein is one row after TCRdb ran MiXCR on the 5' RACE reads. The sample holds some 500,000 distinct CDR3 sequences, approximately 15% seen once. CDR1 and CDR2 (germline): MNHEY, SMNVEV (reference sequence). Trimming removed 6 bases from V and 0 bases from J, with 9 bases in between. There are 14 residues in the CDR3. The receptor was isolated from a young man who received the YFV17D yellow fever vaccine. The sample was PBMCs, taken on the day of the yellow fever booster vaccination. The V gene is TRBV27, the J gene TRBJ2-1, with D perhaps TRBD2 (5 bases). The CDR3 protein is CASRKGDSYNEQFF. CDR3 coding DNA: TGTGCCAGCAGGAAGGGAGACTCCTACAATGAGCAGTTCTTC.